This TCR beta chain is drawn from a study of control samples from healthy donors and cancer patients (dated by TCRdb to 2018 to 2021). The library was built by means of the immunoSEQ multiplex PCR assay. The table comes from immuneACCESS by way of TCRdb, which keeps in-frame sequences with V and J called. Part of the clones is missing from these tables; in studies checked, under half for an unresolved V gene and the rest for unknown reasons. The sample table contains about 130,000 clones; only one count was recorded for around 92% of them. The ten largest clones capture 0.5% to 0.7% of the sample. Relative to germline, V is 2 bases shorter and J is 5 bases shorter, with 15 bases between their ends. Based on the germline V gene (reference sequence), the CDR1 and CDR2 sequences are GTSNPN and SVGIG. The CDR3 has 14 amino acids, counting the end cysteine and phenylalanine. The sequence is cut down to CDR3 DNA, 42 bases in frame from base 1.

As regards this clone: This clone's antigen is unknown. No base quality information exists; no much larger clone differs at one position.

The source material was PBMCs. The sequence was collected from a man at least 80 years old with head and neck cancer. The V gene is TRBV30 and the J gene is TRBJ1-2; a confident D gene designation cannot be given. For the CDR3, the sequence is CAWSPSGVRYGYTF. The nucleotides are TGTGCCTGGAGTCCATCCGGGGTCCGTTATGGCTACACCTTC.